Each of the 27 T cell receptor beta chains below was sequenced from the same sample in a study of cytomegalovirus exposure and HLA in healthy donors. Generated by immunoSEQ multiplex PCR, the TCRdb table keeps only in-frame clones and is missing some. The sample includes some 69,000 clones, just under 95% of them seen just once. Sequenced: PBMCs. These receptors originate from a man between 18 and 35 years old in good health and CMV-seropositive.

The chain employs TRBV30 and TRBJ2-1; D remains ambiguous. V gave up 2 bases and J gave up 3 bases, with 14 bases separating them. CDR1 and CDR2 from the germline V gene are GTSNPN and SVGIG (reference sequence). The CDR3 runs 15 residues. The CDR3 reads CAWSLGRSVYNEQFF. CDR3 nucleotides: TGTGCCTGGAGTCTGGGTAGGAGTGTCTACAATGAGCAGTTCTTC.

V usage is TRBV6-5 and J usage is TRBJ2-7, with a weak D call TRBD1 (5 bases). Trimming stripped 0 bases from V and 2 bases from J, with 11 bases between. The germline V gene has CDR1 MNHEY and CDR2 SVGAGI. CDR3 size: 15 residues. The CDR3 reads CASSYSQTAAYEQYF. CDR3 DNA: TGTGCCAGCAGTTACTCGCAGACAGCCGCCTACGAGCAGTACTTC.

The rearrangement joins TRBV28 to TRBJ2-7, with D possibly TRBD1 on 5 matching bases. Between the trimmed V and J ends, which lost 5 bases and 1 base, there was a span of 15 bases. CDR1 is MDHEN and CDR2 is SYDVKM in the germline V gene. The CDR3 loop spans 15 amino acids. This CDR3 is CASSLYRLQSYEQYF. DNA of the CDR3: TGTGCCAGCAGTCTTTACAGGCTTCAATCCTACGAGCAGTACTTC.

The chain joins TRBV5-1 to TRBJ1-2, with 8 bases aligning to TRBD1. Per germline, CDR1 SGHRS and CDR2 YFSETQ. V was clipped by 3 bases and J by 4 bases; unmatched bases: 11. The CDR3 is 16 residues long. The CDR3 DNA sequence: TGCGCCAGCAGCTCGAACGGACAGGGCATCCTCTATGGCTACACCTTC. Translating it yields CASSSNGQGILYGYTF.

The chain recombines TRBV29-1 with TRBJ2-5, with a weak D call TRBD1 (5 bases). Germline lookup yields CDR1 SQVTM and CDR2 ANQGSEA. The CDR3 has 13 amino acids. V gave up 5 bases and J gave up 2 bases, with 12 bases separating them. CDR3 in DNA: TGCAGCGTTTATCGGACAAGTCAAGAGACCCAGTACTTC. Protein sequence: CSVYRTSQETQYF. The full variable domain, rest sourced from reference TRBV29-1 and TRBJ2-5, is SAVISQKPSRDICQRGTSLTIQCQVDSQVTMMFWYRQQPGQSLTLIATANQGSEATYESGFVIDKFPISRPNLTFSTLTVSNMSPEDSSIYLCSVYRTSQETQYFGPGTRLLVL.

The CDR3 here is CASRPILTGIVHGYTF. The CDR3 DNA reads as TGTGCCAGCAGACCCATTCTCACAGGGATAGTCCATGGCTACACCTTC. J is TRBJ1-2 and V is TRBV27; tentatively, D is TRBD1 (6 bases). V was cut by 6 bases and J by 6 bases, with 23 bases left in between. The CDR3 is 16 amino acids. From germline, CDR1 is MNHEY and CDR2 SMNVEV (reference sequence).

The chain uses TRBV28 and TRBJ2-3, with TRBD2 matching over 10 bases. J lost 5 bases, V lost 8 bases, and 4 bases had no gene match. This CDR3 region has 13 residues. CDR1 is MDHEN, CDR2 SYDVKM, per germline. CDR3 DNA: TGTGCCAGCGGAGCGGGAGGGATAGATACGCAGTATTTT. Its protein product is CASGAGGIDTQYF.

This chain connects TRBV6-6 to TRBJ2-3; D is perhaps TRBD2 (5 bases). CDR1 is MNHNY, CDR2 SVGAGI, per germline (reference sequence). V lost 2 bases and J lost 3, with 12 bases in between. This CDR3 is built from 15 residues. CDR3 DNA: TGTGCCAGCAGTTACAAGGCTAGCCGGACAGATACGCAGTATTTT. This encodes CASSYKASRTDTQYF.

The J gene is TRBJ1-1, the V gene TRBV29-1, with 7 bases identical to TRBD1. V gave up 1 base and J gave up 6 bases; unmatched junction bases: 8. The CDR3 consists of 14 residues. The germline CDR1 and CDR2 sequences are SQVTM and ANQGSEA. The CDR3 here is CSVEVREGAPEAFF. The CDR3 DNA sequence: TGCAGCGTTGAAGTTCGGGAGGGGGCACCTGAAGCTTTCTTT.

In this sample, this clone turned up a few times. The CDR3 bases are TGTGCCAGCAGTTACAAGGAGGGACCCAATGAGCAGTTCTTC. It is translated as CASSYKEGPNEQFF. The chain joins TRBV6-5 to TRBJ2-1; TRBD2 is a possible D gene (6 bases). The germline V and J ends were trimmed by 2 bases and 6 bases, with 11 bases remaining between them. CDR1 MNHEY and CDR2 SVGAGI come from the germline V gene. The CDR3 runs 14 residues.

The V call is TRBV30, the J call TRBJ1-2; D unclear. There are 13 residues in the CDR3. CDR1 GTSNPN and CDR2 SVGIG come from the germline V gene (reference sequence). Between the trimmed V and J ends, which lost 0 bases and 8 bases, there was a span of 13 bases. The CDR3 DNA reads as TGTGCCTGGAGTGTATCGGGGTTTGGCGGCTACACCTTC. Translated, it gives CAWSVSGFGGYTF.

The CDR3 region has the DNA TGTGCCAGCAGCTTAGACTTCAGGGCCTACGAGCAGTACTTC. Protein product: CASSLDFRAYEQYF. This chain uses TRBV11-2 with TRBJ2-7, with D possibly matching TRBD1 (5 bases). V dropped 0 bases and J dropped 2 bases, with 8 bases sitting between them. The length of the CDR3 is 14 residues. Germline V CDR1 and CDR2: SGHAT, FQNNGV.

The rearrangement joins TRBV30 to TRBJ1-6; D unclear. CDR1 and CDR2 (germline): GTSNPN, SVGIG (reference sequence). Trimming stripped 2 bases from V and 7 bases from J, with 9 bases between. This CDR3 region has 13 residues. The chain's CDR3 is CAWSSTKNSPLHF. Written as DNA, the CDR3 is TGTGCCTGGAGTAGTACTAAGAATTCACCCCTCCACTTT.

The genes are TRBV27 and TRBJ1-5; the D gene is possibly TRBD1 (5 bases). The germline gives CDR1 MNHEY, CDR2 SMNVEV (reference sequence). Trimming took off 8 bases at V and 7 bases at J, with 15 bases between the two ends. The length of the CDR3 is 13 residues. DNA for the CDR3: TGTGCCAGCGCCGGGGCGGGGGGACAGCCCCAGCATTTT. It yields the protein CASAGAGGQPQHF.

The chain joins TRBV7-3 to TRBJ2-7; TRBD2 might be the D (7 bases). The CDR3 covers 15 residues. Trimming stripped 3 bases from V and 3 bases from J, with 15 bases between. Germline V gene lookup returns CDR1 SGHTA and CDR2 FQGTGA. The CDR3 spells CASSLGGGTNYEQYF. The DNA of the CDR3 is TGTGCCAGCAGCTTGGGAGGGGGGACCAACTACGAGCAGTACTTC.

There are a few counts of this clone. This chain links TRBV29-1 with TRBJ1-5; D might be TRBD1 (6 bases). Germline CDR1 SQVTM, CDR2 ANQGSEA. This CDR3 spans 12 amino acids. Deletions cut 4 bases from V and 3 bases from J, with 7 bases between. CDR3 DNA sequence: TGCAGCGTTGCAGGGGACAATCAGCCCCAGCATTTT. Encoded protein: CSVAGDNQPQHF.

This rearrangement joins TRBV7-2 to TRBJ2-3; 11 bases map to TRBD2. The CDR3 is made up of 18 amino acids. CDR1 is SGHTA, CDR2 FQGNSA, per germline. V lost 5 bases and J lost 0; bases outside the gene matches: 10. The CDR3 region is CASSALAGGYPSTDTQYF. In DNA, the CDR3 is TGTGCCAGCAGCGCGCTAGCGGGAGGCTACCCTAGCACAGATACGCAGTATTTT.

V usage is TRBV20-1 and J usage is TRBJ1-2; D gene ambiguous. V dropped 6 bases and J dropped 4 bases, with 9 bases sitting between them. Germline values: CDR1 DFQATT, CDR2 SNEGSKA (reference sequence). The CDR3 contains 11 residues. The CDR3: CSAPTPYGYTF. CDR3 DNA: TGCAGTGCACCGACTCCCTATGGCTACACCTTC.

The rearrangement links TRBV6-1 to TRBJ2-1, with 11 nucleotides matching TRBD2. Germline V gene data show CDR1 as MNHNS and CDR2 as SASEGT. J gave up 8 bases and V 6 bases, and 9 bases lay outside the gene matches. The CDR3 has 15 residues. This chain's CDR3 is CASSILAGEGDEQFF. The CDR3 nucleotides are TGTGCCAGCAGCATACTAGCGGGAGAGGGCGATGAGCAGTTCTTC.

This CDR3 reads CASRPRRNRDRAGNTIYF. CDR3 coding DNA: TGTGCCAGCAGACCTCGCAGGAACCGGGACAGGGCTGGAAACACCATATATTTT. This chain links TRBV28 with TRBJ1-3, with 9 bases that match TRBD1. The CDR3 loop spans 18 amino acids. Trimming at V came to 6 bases and at J to 2 bases, leaving 14 bases not matched to a gene. Looked up from germline, CDR1 is MDHEN and CDR2 is SYDVKM.

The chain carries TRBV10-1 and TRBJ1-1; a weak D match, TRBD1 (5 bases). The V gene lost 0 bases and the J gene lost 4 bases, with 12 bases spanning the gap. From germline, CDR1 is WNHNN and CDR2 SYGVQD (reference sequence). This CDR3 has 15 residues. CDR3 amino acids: CASSESGGLSTEAFF. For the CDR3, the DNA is TGCGCCAGCAGTGAGTCCGGGGGGTTGAGCACTGAAGCTTTCTTT.

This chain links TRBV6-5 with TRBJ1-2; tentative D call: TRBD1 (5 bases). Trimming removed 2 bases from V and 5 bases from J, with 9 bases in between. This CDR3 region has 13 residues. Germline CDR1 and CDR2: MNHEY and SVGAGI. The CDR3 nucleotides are TGTGCCAGCAGTTACGGGGGGTTTTATGGCTACACCTTC. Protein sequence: CASSYGGFYGYTF.

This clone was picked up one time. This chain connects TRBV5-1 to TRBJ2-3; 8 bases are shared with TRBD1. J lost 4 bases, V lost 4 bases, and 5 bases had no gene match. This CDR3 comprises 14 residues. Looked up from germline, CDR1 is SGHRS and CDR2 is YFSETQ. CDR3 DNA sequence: TGCGCCAGCAGCCCAGGACAGGGTGCAGATACGCAGTATTTT. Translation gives CASSPGQGADTQYF.

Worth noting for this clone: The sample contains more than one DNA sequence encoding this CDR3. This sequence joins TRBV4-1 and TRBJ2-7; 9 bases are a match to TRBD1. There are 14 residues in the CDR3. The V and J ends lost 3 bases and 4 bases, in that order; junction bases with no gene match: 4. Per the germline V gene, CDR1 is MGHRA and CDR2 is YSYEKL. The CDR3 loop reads CASSQADRGYEQYF. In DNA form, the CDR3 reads TGCGCCAGCAGCCAGGCGGACAGGGGATACGAGCAGTACTTC.

The CDR3 DNA sequence: TGTGCCAGCAGCCGTTTACTACACCATTCCGACAATGAGCAGTTCTTC. Translating gives CASSRLLHHSDNEQFF. V usage is TRBV21-1 and J usage is TRBJ2-1; the DNA was not used to check the table's D call, TRBD2. TRBV21-1 is a recognized pseudogene. The CDR3 consists of 16 residues.

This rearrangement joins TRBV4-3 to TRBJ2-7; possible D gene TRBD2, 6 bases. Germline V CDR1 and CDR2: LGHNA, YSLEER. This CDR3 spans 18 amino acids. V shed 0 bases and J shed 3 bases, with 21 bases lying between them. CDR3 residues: CASSQDGAVRGRLYEQYF. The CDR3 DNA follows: TGCGCCAGCAGCCAAGATGGGGCCGTGCGGGGCCGGCTCTACGAGCAGTACTTC.

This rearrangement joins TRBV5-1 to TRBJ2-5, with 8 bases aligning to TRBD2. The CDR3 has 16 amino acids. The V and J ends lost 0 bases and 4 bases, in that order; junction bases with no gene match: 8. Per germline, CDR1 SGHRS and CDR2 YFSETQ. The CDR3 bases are TGCGCCAGCAGCTTGGCTGCGGGAGGTTCGGGAGAGACCCAGTACTTC. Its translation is CASSLAAGGSGETQYF.